Listed below are T cell receptor beta chains from one sample, sequenced in a study of blood T cell repertoires in COVID-19. Profiled with immunoSEQ multiplex PCR; TCRdb holds only in-frame clones, not every one. This repertoire shows more than 150,000 clones, roughly four fifths found once; its top ten account for approximately 12%. Material: PBMCs or T cells enriched from blood (not recorded which). The receptors here all came from a man aged 35 to 55 who had recovered from COVID-19. The conserved cysteine and the conserved F or W are not part of the CDR3 here.

>TRBV3-1/TRBV3-2|TRBJ2-5
ASSLSSGRVSGETQY
>TRBV4-1|TRBJ2-7
ASSHVQGEQY
>TRBV4-2|TRBJ2-1
ASSQPQENEQF
>TRBV9|TRBJ2-3
ASRPGHDTQY
>TRBV6-2/TRBV6-3|TRBJ2-1
ASSPQLAGGNEQF
>TRBV28|TRBJ2-2
ASSPGTVNTGELF
>TRBV10-3|TRBJ2-1
AISVLAGAGINEQF
>TRBV6-1|TRBJ1-1
ASSENRGWTEAF
>TRBV9|TRBJ2-5
ASSVSSEVETQY
>TRBV5-4|TRBJ1-2
ASSPQSGQIYGYT
>TRBV6-2/TRBV6-3|TRBJ1-1
ASSEVAEAF
>TRBV7-9|TRBJ2-1
ASSSSLAGGLYNEQF
>TRBV9|TRBJ2-5
ASSVGVGGGQETQY
>TRBV7-2|TRBJ2-1
ASSLRRNDNEQF
>TRBV6-5|TRBJ2-1
ASSLFTPRDNEQF
>TRBV2|TRBJ1-4
ASSDMGDREKLF
>TRBV4-3|TRBJ2-3
ASSPGLAVSTDTQY
>TRBV14|TRBJ1-4
ASSQGRGEYEKLF